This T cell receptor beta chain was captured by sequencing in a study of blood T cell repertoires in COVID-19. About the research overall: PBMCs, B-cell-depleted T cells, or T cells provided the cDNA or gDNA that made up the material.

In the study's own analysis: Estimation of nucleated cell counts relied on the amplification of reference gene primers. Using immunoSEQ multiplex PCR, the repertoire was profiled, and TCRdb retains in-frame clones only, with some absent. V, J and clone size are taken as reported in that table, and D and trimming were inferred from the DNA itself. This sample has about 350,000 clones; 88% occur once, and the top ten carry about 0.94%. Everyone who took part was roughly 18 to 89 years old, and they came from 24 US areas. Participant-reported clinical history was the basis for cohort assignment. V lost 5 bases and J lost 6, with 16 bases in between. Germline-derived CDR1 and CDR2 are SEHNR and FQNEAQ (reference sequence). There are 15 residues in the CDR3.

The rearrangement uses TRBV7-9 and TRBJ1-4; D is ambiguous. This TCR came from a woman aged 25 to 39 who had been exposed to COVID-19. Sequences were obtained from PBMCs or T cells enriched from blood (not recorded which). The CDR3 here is CASSPRGRRDEKLFF. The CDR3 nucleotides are TGTGCCAGCAGCCCCCGGGGTCGGCGGGATGAAAAACTGTTTTTT.